This note documents a single TCR beta chain sequence. Its antigen remains unknown. PBMCs, at least 7 million per sample, were isolated. The data are from a study of blood T cells in healthy people across ages. Germline values: CDR1 MNHEY, CDR2 SMNVEV (reference sequence). Trimming cost V 11 bases and J 6 bases, with 12 bases left between them. The CDR3 loop spans 11 amino acids. With a J-beta primer mix and a sample-barcoded 5' primer, a second PCR ran 7 to 11 cycles. In TCRdb, the 5' RACE reads were re-called with MiXCR into one record per CDR3 protein. Among about 1,400,000 distinct CDR3 sequences listed, around 59% were seen once. Notes on the study in general: The study lacked donor CMV status, which possibly confounded expanded clonotype changes.

The TCR originated in a man between 18 and 29 years old in good health. Sequences were obtained from blood. The genes are TRBV27 and TRBJ2-3; unclear D gene. This CDR3 is CAVVAYDTQYF. CDR3 DNA: TGTGCCGTAGTGGCCTACGATACGCAGTATTTT.